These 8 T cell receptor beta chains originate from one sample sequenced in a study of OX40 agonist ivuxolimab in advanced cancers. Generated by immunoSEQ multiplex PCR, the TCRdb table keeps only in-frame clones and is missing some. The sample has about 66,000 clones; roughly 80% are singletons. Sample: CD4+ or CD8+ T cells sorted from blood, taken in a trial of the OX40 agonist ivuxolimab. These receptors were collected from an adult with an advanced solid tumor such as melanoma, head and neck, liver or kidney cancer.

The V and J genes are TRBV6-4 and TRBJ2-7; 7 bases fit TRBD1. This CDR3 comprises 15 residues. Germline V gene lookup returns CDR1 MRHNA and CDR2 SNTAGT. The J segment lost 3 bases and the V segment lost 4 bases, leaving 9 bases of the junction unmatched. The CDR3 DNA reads TGTGCCAGCAGTGCCCAAGGGGGCGGAGGCTACGAGCAGTACTTC. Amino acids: CASSAQGGGGYEQYF.

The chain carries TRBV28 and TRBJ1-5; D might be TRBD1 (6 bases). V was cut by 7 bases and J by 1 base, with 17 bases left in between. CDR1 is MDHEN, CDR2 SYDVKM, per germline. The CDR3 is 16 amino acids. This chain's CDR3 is CASTLGPGASNQPQHF. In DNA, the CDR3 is TGTGCCAGCACCTTGGGGCCGGGGGCCAGCAATCAGCCCCAGCATTTT.

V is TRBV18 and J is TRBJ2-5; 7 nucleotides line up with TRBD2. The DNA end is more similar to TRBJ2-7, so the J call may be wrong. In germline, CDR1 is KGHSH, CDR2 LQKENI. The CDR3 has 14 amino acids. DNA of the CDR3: TGTGCCAGCTCACCTACTAGCGAATCCTACGAGCAGTACTTC. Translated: CASSPTSESYEQYF.

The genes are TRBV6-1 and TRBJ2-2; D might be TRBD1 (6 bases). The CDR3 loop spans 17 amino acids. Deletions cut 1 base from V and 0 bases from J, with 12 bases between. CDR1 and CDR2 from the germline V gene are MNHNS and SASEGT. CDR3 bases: TGTGCCAGCAGTGAAGAGGGGTGGACAGCGAACACCGGGGAGCTGTTTTTT. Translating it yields CASSEEGWTANTGELFF.

CDR3: CASSVDWGNTGELFF. The CDR3 DNA is TGTGCCAGCAGCGTCGACTGGGGGAACACCGGGGAGCTGTTTTTT. This chain connects TRBV7-9 to TRBJ2-2; the D is unclear. Trimming cost V 5 bases and J 1 base, with 11 bases left between them. The germline V gene has CDR1 SEHNR and CDR2 FQNEAQ (reference sequence). This CDR3 is built from 15 residues. Full variable domain (outside the CDR3, taken from reference TRBV7-9 and TRBJ2-2): DTGVSQNPRHKITKRGQNVTFRCDPISEHNRLYWYRQTLGQGPEFLTYFQNEAQLEKSRLLSDRFSAERPKGSFSTLEIQRTEQGDSAMYLCASSVDWGNTGELFFGEGSRLTVL.

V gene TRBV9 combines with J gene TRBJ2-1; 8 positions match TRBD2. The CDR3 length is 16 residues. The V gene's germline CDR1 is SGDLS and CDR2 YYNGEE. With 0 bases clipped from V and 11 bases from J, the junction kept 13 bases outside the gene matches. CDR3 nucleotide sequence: TGTGCCAGCAGCGTAGCAGACGGGGGGGCACTACCAAAGCAGTTCTTC. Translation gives CASSVADGGALPKQFF.

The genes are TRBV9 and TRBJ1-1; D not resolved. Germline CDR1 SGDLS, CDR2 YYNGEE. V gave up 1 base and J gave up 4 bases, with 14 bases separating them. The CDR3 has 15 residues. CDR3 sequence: CASSVHDGLGTEAFF. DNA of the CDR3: TGTGCCAGCAGCGTACATGATGGACTTGGCACTGAAGCTTTCTTT.

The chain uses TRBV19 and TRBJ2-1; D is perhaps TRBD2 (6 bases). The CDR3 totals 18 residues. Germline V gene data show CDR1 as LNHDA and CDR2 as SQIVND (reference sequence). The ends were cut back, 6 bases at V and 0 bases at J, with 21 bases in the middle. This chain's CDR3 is CASSNIHLGRGSYNEQFF. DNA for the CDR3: TGTGCCAGTAGCAATATCCACCTCGGGCGGGGCTCCTACAATGAGCAGTTCTTC.